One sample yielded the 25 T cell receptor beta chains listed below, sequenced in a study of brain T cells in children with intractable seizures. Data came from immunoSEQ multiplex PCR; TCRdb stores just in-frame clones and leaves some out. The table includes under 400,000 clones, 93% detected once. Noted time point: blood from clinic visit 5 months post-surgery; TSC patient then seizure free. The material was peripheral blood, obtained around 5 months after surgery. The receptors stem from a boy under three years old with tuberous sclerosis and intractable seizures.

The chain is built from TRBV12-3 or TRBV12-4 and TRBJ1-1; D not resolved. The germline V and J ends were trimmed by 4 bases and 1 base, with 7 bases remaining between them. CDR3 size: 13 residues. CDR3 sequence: CASSYSRNTEAFF. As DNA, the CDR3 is TGTGCCAGCAGTTACAGCCGGAACACTGAAGCTTTCTTT.

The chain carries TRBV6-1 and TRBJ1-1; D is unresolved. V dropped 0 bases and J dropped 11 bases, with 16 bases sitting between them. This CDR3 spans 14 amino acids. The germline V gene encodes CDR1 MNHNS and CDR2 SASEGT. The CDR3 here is CASSEAVSGIGAFF. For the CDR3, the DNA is TGTGCCAGCAGTGAAGCCGTGTCGGGAATAGGGGCTTTCTTT.

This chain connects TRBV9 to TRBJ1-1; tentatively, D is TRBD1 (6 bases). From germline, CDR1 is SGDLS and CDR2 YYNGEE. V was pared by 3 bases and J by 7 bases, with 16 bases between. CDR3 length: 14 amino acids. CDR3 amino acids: CASSDIQGDLEAFF. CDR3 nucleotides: TGTGCCAGCAGCGATATACAGGGAGACCTTGAAGCTTTCTTT.

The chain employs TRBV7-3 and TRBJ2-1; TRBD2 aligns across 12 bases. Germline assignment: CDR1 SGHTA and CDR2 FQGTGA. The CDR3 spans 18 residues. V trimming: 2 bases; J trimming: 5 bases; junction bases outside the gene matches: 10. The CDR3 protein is CASSLLAGGPLWDNEQFF. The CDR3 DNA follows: TGTGCCAGCAGCTTACTAGCGGGGGGGCCTCTTTGGGACAATGAGCAGTTCTTC.

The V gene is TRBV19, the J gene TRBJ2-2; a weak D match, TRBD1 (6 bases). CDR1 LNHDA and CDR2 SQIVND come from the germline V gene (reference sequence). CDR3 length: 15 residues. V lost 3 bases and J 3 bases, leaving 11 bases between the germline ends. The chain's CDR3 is CASSMGASDTGELFF. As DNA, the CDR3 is TGTGCCAGTAGTATGGGGGCCTCGGACACCGGGGAGCTGTTTTTT.

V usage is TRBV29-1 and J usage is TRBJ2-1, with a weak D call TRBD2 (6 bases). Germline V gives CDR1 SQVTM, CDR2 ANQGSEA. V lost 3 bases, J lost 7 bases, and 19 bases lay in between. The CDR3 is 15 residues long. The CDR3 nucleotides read TGCAGCGTTGATCGGGCGGGAAGGCGAGGGAATGAGCAGTTCTTC. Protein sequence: CSVDRAGRRGNEQFF.

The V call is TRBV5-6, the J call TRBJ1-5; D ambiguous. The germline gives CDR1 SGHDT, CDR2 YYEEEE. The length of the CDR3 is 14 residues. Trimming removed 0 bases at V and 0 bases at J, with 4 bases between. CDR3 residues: CASSLGYSNQPQHF. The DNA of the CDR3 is TGTGCCAGCAGCTTGGGGTATAGCAATCAGCCCCAGCATTTT.

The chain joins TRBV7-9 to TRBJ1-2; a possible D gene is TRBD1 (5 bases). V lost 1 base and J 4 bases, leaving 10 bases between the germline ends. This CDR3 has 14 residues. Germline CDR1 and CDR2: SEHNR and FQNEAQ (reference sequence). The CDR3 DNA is TGTGCCAGCAGCTTAGTAGACGGGGGCTATGGCTACACCTTC. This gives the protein CASSLVDGGYGYTF. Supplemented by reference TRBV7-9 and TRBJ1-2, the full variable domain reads DTGVSQNPRHKITKRGQNVTFRCDPISEHNRLYWYRQTLGQGPEFLTYFQNEAQLEKSRLLSDRFSAERPKGSFSTLEIQRTEQGDSAMYLCASSLVDGGYGYTFGSGTRLTVV.

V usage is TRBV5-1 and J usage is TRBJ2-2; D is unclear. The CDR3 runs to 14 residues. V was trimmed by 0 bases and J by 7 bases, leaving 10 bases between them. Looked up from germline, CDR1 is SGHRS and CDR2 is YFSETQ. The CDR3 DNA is TGCGCCAGCAGCTTGGACGGGCGCGGCGGGGAGCTGTTTTTT. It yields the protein CASSLDGRGGELFF.

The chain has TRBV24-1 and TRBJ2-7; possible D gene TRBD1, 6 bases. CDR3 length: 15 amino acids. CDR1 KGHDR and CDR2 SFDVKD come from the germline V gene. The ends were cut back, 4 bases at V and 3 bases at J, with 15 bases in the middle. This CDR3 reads CATSDAGTRHYEQYF. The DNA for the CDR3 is TGTGCCACCAGTGACGCCGGGACAAGGCACTACGAGCAGTACTTC.

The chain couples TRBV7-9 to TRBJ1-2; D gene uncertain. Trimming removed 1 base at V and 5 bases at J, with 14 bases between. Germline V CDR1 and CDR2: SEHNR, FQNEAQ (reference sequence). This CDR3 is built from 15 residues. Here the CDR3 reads CASSLGTFEFYGYTF. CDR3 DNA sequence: TGTGCCAGCAGCTTAGGGACTTTCGAATTTTATGGCTACACCTTC.

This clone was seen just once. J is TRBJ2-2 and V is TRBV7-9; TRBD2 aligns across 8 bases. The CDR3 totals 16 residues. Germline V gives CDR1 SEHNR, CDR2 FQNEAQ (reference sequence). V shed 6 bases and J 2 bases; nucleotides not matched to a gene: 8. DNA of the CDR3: TGTGCCAGCAGTAGTACTAGCGGTTTAAACACCGGGGAGCTGTTTTTT. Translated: CASSSTSGLNTGELFF. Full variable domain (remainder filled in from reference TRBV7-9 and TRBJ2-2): DTGVSQNPRHKITKRGQNVTFRCDPISEHNRLYWYRQTLGQGPEFLTYFQNEAQLEKSRLLSDRFSAERPKGSFSTLEIQRTEQGDSAMYLCASSSTSGLNTGELFFGEGSRLTVL.

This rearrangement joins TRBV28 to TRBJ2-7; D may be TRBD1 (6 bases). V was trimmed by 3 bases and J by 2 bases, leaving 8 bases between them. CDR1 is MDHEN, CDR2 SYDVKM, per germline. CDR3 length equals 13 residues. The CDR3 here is CASSLDRAYEQYF. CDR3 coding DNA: TGTGCCAGCAGTTTGGACAGAGCCTACGAGCAGTACTTC.

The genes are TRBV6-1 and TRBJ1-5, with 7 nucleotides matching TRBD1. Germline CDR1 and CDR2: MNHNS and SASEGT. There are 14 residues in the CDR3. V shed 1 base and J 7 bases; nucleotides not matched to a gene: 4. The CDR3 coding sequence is TGTGCCAGCAGTGAAGAGACAGGGAGGCAGCCCCAGCATTTT. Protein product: CASSEETGRQPQHF.

Here the CDR3 DNA reads TGTGCCAGCAGTTACCGTCCCCATTATTTAGCGGGGCCCGATACGCAGTATTTT. Translating gives CASSYRPHYLAGPDTQYF. The rearrangement uses TRBV6-2 or TRBV6-3 and TRBJ2-3; TRBD2 matches at 8 bases. This CDR3 contains 18 residues. The trim removed 2 bases at V and 6 bases at J, leaving 16 bases unmatched. The germline V gene has CDR1 MNHEY and CDR2 SVGEGT.

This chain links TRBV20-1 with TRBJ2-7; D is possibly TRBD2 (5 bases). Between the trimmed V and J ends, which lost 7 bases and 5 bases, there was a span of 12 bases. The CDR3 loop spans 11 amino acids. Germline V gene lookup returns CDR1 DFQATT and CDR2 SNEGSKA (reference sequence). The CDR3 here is CSVEGGHEQYF. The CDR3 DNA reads TGCAGTGTAGAGGGCGGCCACGAGCAGTACTTC.

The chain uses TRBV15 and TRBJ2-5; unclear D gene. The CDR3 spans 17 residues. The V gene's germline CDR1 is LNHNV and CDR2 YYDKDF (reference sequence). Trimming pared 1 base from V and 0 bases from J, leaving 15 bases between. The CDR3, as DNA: TGTGCCACCAGCAGAGGTTTGGCCGCCCTCTACCAAGAGACCCAGTACTTC. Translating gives CATSRGLAALYQETQYF.

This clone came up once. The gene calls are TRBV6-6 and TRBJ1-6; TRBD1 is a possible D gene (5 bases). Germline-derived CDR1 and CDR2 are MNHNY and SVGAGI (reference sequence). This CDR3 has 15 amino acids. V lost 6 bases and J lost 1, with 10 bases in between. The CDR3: CASSTRGSYNSPLHF. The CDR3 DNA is TGTGCCAGCAGCACACGGGGGTCCTATAATTCACCCCTCCACTTT.

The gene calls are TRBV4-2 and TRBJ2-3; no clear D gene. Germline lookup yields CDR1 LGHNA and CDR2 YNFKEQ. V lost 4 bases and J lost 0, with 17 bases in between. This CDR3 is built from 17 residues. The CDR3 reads CASSPRSSTISTDTQYF. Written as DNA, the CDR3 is TGTGCCAGCAGCCCCCGTTCCTCGACGATTAGCACAGATACGCAGTATTTT.

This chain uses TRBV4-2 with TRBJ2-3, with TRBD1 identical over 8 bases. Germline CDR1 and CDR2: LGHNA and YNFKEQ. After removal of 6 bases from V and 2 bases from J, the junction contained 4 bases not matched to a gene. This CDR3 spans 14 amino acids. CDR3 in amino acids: CASRADRVTDTQYF. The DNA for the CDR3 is TGTGCCAGCAGAGCGGACAGGGTCACAGATACGCAGTATTTT.

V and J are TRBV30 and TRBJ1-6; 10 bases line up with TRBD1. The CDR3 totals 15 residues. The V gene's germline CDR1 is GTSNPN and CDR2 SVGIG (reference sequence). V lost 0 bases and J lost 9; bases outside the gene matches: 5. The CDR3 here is CAWSVRRDRGSPLHF. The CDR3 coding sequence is TGTGCCTGGAGTGTAAGGCGGGACAGGGGTTCACCCCTCCACTTT.

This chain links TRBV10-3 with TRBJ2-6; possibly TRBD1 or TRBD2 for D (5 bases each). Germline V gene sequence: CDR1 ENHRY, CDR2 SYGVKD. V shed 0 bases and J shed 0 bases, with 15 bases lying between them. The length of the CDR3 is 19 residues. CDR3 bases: TGTGCCATCAGTGAGTCGAGTGTGGGACCCAGCTCTGGGGCCAACGTCCTGACTTTC. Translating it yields CAISESSVGPSSGANVLTF.

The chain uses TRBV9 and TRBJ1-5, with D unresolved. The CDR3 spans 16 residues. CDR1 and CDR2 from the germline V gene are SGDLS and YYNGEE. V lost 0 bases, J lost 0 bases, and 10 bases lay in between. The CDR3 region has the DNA TGTGCCAGCAGCGTAGGGGTAAGGGCTAGCAATCAGCCCCAGCATTTT. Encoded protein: CASSVGVRASNQPQHF.

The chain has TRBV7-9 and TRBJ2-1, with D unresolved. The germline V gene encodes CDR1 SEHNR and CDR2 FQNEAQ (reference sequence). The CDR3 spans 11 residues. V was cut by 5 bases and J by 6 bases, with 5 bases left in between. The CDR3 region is CASSTSNEQFF. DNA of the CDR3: TGTGCCAGCAGCACCAGCAATGAGCAGTTCTTC.

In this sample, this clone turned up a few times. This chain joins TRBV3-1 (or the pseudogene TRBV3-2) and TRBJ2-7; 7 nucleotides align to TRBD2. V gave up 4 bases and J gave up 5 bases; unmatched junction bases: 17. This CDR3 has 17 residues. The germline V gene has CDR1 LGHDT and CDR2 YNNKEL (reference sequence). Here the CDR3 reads CASSPHRDGSGINEQYF. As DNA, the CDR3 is TGTGCCAGCAGCCCCCATCGAGATGGGAGCGGGATCAACGAGCAGTACTTC.